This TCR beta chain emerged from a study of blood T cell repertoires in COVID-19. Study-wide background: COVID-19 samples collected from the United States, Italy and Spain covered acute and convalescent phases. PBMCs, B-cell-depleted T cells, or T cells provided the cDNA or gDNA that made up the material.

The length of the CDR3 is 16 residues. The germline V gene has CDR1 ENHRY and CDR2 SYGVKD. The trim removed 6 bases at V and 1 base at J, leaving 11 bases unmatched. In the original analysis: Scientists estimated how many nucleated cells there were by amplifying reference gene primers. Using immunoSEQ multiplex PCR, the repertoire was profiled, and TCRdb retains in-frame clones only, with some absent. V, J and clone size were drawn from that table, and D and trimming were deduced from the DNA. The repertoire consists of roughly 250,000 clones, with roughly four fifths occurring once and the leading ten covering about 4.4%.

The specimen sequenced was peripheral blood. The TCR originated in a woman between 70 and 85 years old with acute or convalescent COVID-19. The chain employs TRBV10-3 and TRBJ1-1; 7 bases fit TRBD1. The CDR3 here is CAISSAGGRRNTEAFF. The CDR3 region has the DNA TGTGCCATCAGCTCAGCAGGGGGACGCAGGAACACTGAAGCTTTCTTT.